Each of the 14 T cell receptor beta chains below was sequenced from the same sample in a study of siplizumab effects on memory and regulatory T cells. Some clones are missing from TCRdb's copy, which holds only in-frame ones; the method was immunoSEQ multiplex PCR. In the table there are some 41,000 clones, more than 80% of which are singletons. Sequencing used naive CD4+ T cells sorted from blood. Source of these receptors: a human donor in good health.

This clone was seen just once. The rearrangement uses TRBV9 and TRBJ1-4, with a tentative D call TRBD1 (6 bases). Trimming took off 1 base at V and 3 bases at J, with 10 bases between the two ends. The CDR3 is 15 residues long. Per the germline V gene, CDR1 is SGDLS and CDR2 is YYNGEE. The CDR3 region is CASSVSRGPNEKLFF. CDR3 bases: TGTGCCAGCAGCGTAAGCAGGGGTCCTAATGAAAAACTGTTTTTT.

CDR3 sequence reads: CASSLNAGVETQYF. The CDR3 region has the DNA TGCGCCAGCAGCTTGAATGCGGGAGTCGAGACCCAGTACTTC. The rearrangement uses TRBV5-1 and TRBJ2-5, with 7 bases identical to TRBD2. V lost 1 base to trimming and J lost 5 bases; unmatched junction nucleotides: 5. Germline CDR1 is SGHRS and CDR2 is YFSETQ. CDR3 size: 14 residues.

The chain couples TRBV4-1 to TRBJ2-4; D remains ambiguous. Per the germline V gene, CDR1 is MGHRA and CDR2 is YSYEKL. The CDR3 extends over 16 amino acids. Deletions cut 3 bases from V and 0 bases from J, with 12 bases between. The CDR3 bases are TGCGCCAGCAGCCAGTTGTTGGTGGTAGCCAAAAACATTCAGTACTTC. It yields the protein CASSQLLVVAKNIQYF.

This clone was seen a handful of times. J is TRBJ2-5 and V is TRBV5-4; D is possibly TRBD1 (8 bases). Germline assignment: CDR1 SGHNT and CDR2 YYREEE (reference sequence). V dropped 2 bases and J dropped 4 bases, with 12 bases sitting between them. This CDR3 comprises 14 residues. CDR3 amino acids: CASSFTGGGETQYF. The CDR3 bases are TGTGCCAGCAGCTTTACAGGGGGGGGAGAGACCCAGTACTTC.

The chain carries TRBV10-1 and TRBJ2-3; 8 bases map to TRBD2. The V segment lost 5 bases and the J segment 6 bases; nucleotides outside the gene matches: 7. The CDR3 is 14 amino acids. CDR1 is WNHNN and CDR2 is SYGVQD in the germline V gene (reference sequence). The CDR3: CASSKAGVADTQYF. The CDR3 DNA reads as TGCGCCAGCAGTAAAGCGGGAGTAGCTGATACGCAGTATTTT.

CDR3 DNA: TGTGCCAGCAGCCTGTTCATTAGCAATCAGCCCCAGCATTTT. Translation gives CASSLFISNQPQHF. V usage is TRBV5-6 and J usage is TRBJ1-5; D unclear. The CDR3 loop spans 14 amino acids. V gave up 4 bases and J gave up 0 bases, with 8 bases separating them. Germline V gene lookup returns CDR1 SGHDT and CDR2 YYEEEE.

This clone has just one count. The genes are TRBV18 and TRBJ1-1, with a possible D match to TRBD1 (6 bases). The CDR3 covers 17 residues. The germline V gene has CDR1 KGHSH and CDR2 LQKENI. Deletions cut 1 base from V and 4 bases from J, with 19 bases between. This CDR3 is CASSPRLATGISTEAFF. CDR3 nucleotides: TGTGCCAGCTCACCACGCCTTGCTACAGGGATCAGCACTGAAGCTTTCTTT.

V is TRBV18 and J is TRBJ1-1; D might be TRBD1 (6 bases). This CDR3 is built from 15 residues. Germline CDR1 and CDR2: KGHSH and LQKENI. Trimming removed 6 bases at V and 4 bases at J, with 18 bases between. The CDR3 is CASSKRQAASTEAFF. CDR3 in DNA: TGTGCCAGCTCGAAAAGACAGGCGGCAAGCACTGAAGCTTTCTTT. The whole variable domain, filled in from reference TRBV18 and TRBJ1-1, reads NAGVMQNPRHLVRRRGQEARLRCSPMKGHSHVYWYRQLPEEGLKFMVYLQKENIIDESGMPKERFSAEFPKEGPSILRIQQVVRGDSAAYFCASSKRQAASTEAFFGQGTRLTVV.

The chain employs TRBV4-2 and TRBJ2-5, with unresolved D. This CDR3 comprises 13 residues. Germline V CDR1 and CDR2: LGHNA, YNFKEQ. Trimming removed 4 bases from V and 5 bases from J, with 11 bases in between. This chain's CDR3 is CASSRDLRETQYF. The CDR3 nucleotides read TGTGCCAGCAGCCGGGATCTTCGTGAGACCCAGTACTTC.

The gene calls are TRBV10-3 and TRBJ2-7; 9 bases agree with TRBD1. The V gene end was trimmed by 10 bases and the J gene end by 6 bases; junction bases not matched to a gene: 16. Looked up from germline, CDR1 is ENHRY and CDR2 is SYGVKD. This CDR3 is built from 15 residues. Here the CDR3 reads CATGHPGQGVFEQYF. DNA of the CDR3: TGTGCCACCGGCCATCCGGGACAGGGTGTCTTCGAGCAGTACTTC.

The chain employs TRBV2 and TRBJ1-2; the D is unclear. CDR3 length equals 13 residues. The germline V and J ends were trimmed by 1 base and 4 bases, with 7 bases remaining between them. Germline CDR1 and CDR2: SNHLY and FYNNEI. The CDR3 DNA reads TGTGCCAGCAGTGAAGATGGAGGCTATGGCTACACCTTC. Its translation: CASSEDGGYGYTF.

This clone was counted once. This chain uses TRBV4-1 with TRBJ2-3; D is undetermined. CDR3 size: 15 residues. Germline lookup yields CDR1 MGHRA and CDR2 YSYEKL. V lost 0 bases and J lost 0, with 7 bases in between. The CDR3 DNA is TGCGCCAGCAGCCAAGACCGGGTCAGCACAGATACGCAGTATTTT. This gives the protein CASSQDRVSTDTQYF.

The chain has TRBV19 and TRBJ2-5; 12 positions agree with TRBD1. This CDR3 contains 15 residues. With 5 bases clipped from V and 5 bases from J, the junction kept 6 bases outside the gene matches. Germline V CDR1 and CDR2: LNHDA, SQIVND (reference sequence). The CDR3 DNA follows: TGTGCCAGTAGTCTGGGACAGGGGGCTTCTGAGACCCAGTACTTC. Translation gives CASSLGQGASETQYF. The entire variable domain, with the rest obtained from reference TRBV19 and TRBJ2-5, is as follows: DGGITQSPKYLFRKEGQNVTLSCEQNLNHDAMYWYRQDPGQGLRLIYYSQIVNDFQKGDIAEGYSVSREKKESFPLTVTSAQKNPTAFYLCASSLGQGASETQYFGPGTRLLVL.

The gene calls are TRBV21-1 and TRBJ1-1; TRBD1 is the table's D call and was not checked against the DNA. TRBV21-1 is a documented pseudogene. The CDR3 covers 15 residues. CDR3 in amino acids: CASSSDRGLLSEAFF. The CDR3 DNA sequence: TGTGCCAGCTCCTCGGACAGGGGGCTTTTATCTGAAGCTTTCTTT.